The 32 T cell receptor beta chains given below trace back to one sample, sequenced in a study of CD4 T cells in relation to SARS-CoV-2 and coronaviruses. Only in-frame clones appear in the TCRdb table, and some are missing; sequencing was by immunoSEQ multiplex PCR. The sample has roughly 45,000 clones; roughly 80% are singletons. Their antigens remain unidentified. Sequenced input: naive CD4+ T cells from PBMCs, cultured in vitro. Subset given: naive CD4+ T cells isolated by negative enrichment. Receptor source: an adult with COVID-19.

The chain links TRBV7-2 to TRBJ2-7, with D perhaps TRBD1 or TRBD2 (6 bases each). This CDR3 contains 16 residues. The V gene's germline CDR1 is SGHTA and CDR2 FQGNSA. V was pared by 5 bases and J by 3 bases, with 20 bases between. This CDR3 is CASSLGPGALHYEQYF. CDR3 coding DNA: TGTGCCAGCAGCCTGGGGCCGGGGGCCCTACACTACGAGCAGTACTTC.

The V and J genes are TRBV4-1 and TRBJ2-1; D is perhaps TRBD1 (5 bases). The germline CDR1 and CDR2 sequences are MGHRA and YSYEKL. CDR3 size: 15 residues. Trimming left V 4 bases short and J 0 bases short, with 10 bases between. The CDR3 protein is CASSLDSSSYNEQFF. The CDR3 nucleotides are TGCGCCAGCAGCCTTGACAGCAGCTCCTACAATGAGCAGTTCTTC.

V is TRBV12-3 or TRBV12-4 and J is TRBJ2-1, with D possibly being TRBD2 (5 bases). CDR3 size: 11 residues. V was shortened by 7 bases and J by 9 bases, with 10 bases between the two germline ends. CDR3 region: CASKAGGEQFF. The CDR3 DNA reads TGTGCCAGCAAGGCAGGAGGTGAGCAGTTCTTC.

This chain connects TRBV2 to TRBJ1-5; D is ambiguous. Germline-derived CDR1 and CDR2 are SNHLY and FYNNEI. With 5 bases removed from V and 7 bases from J, the gap between germline ends came to 12 bases. CDR3 length: 13 amino acids. The CDR3: CASSWAERQPQHF. The DNA of the CDR3 is TGTGCCAGCAGTTGGGCGGAAAGACAGCCCCAGCATTTT.

This clone was detected once. The chain links TRBV11-3 to TRBJ2-1, with 9 positions matching TRBD2. Germline V gives CDR1 SGHNT, CDR2 YENEEA. Trimming at V came to 5 bases and at J to 4 bases, leaving 9 bases not matched to a gene. The CDR3 totals 16 residues. The CDR3, as DNA: TGTGCCAGCAGCCAAATTAGCGGGAGCCGTTACAATGAGCAGTTCTTC. Translating it yields CASSQISGSRYNEQFF. The variable domain in full, with the rest retrieved from reference TRBV11-3 and TRBJ2-1, is EAGVVQSPRYKIIEKKQPVAFWCNPISGHNTLYWYLQNLGQGPELLIRYENEEAVDDSQLPKDRFSAERLKGVDSTLKIQPAELGDSAVYLCASSQISGSRYNEQFFGPGTRLTVL.

The CDR3 reads CASSLGGQTTYEQYF. DNA of the CDR3: TGTGCCAGCAGCTTAGGGGGACAGACTACCTACGAGCAGTACTTC. This chain connects TRBV7-2 to TRBJ2-7; TRBD1 matches 7 bases. With V trimmed by 1 base and J by 2 bases, 5 bases remained unmatched. The CDR3 runs to 15 residues. The germline V gene has CDR1 SGHTA and CDR2 FQGNSA.

This clone was counted only a few times. This chain links TRBV6-4 with TRBJ2-2, with D possibly TRBD2 on 5 matching bases. Trimming took off 2 bases at V and 7 bases at J, with 8 bases between the two ends. The CDR3 is 13 residues long. Germline lookup yields CDR1 MRHNA and CDR2 SNTAGT. The CDR3 sequence: CASSDEGGGELFF. Written as DNA, the CDR3 is TGTGCCAGCAGTGACGAAGGAGGCGGGGAGCTGTTTTTT.

The chain is built from TRBV7-9 and TRBJ2-1; D is unresolved. CDR1 is SEHNR and CDR2 is FQNEAQ in the germline V gene (reference sequence). This CDR3 region has 12 residues. Between the trimmed V and J ends, which lost 3 bases and 10 bases, there was a span of 10 bases. The DNA for the CDR3 is TGTGCCAGCAGCTTCATCTCGTGGGAGCAGTTCTTC. Protein sequence: CASSFISWEQFF.

The chain has TRBV6-1 and TRBJ2-5, with a possible D match to TRBD2 (5 bases). The CDR3 loop spans 15 amino acids. The ends were cut back, 1 base at V and 5 bases at J, with 14 bases in the middle. In germline, CDR1 is MNHNS, CDR2 SASEGT. The DNA for the CDR3 is TGTGCCAGCAGTGAAGTATCGGGGTCCTGGGAGACCCAGTACTTC. Amino acid sequence: CASSEVSGSWETQYF.

The chain joins TRBV28 to TRBJ1-1; 7 nucleotides align to TRBD1. V dropped 3 bases and J dropped 1; count of bases not matched to a gene: 5. The CDR3 runs 15 residues. The germline CDR1 and CDR2 sequences are MDHEN and SYDVKM. The CDR3 here is CASSFAGTENTEAFF. CDR3 bases: TGTGCCAGCAGTTTTGCCGGGACAGAGAACACTGAAGCTTTCTTT.

V and J are TRBV19 and TRBJ2-2; TRBD2 is a possible D gene (6 bases). The germline V gene has CDR1 LNHDA and CDR2 SQIVND (reference sequence). With 0 bases removed from V and 1 base from J, the gap between germline ends came to 12 bases. This CDR3 spans 17 amino acids. The CDR3 reads CASSIDWGAGNTGELFF. CDR3 bases: TGTGCCAGTAGTATAGATTGGGGAGCGGGGAACACCGGGGAGCTGTTTTTT.

The J gene is TRBJ2-7, the V gene TRBV5-1; 8 nucleotides align to TRBD1. Germline assignment: CDR1 SGHRS and CDR2 YFSETQ. The CDR3 spans 14 residues. V lost 3 bases and J lost 2; bases outside the gene matches: 4. In DNA form, the CDR3 reads TGCGCCAGCAGCTCTTGGACAGGGCCCTACGAGCAGTACTTC. Translating gives CASSSWTGPYEQYF.

The chain combines TRBV4-2 with TRBJ2-2, with 12 bases aligning to TRBD2. CDR1 is LGHNA and CDR2 is YNFKEQ in the germline V gene. CDR3 length: 17 residues. Trimming took 6 bases from V and 5 from J; bases not matched to a gene: 10. The CDR3 loop is CASRRLAGGPVTGELFF. CDR3 nucleotides: TGTGCCAGCAGACGTCTAGCGGGAGGGCCGGTAACCGGGGAGCTGTTTTTT.

This chain joins TRBV7-9 and TRBJ2-1; the D is unclear. V gave up 3 bases and J gave up 5 bases, with 11 bases separating them. The germline V gene encodes CDR1 SEHNR and CDR2 FQNEAQ (reference sequence). This CDR3 comprises 14 residues. CDR3 nucleotide sequence: TGTGCCAGCAGCTTCCAGACGAGAAACAATGAGCAGTTCTTC. Its translation: CASSFQTRNNEQFF.

The CDR3 protein is CSAGGGGATSTDTQYF. CDR3 DNA: TGCAGTGCTGGTGGGGGAGGCGCGACTAGCACAGATACGCAGTATTTT. The chain links TRBV20-1 to TRBJ2-3, with D tentatively TRBD2 (6 bases). The CDR3 spans 16 residues. With 5 bases removed from V and 0 bases from J, the gap between germline ends came to 18 bases. CDR1 is DFQATT and CDR2 is SNEGSKA in the germline V gene (reference sequence).

In this sample, this clone turned up once. This rearrangement joins TRBV5-1 to TRBJ2-3, with 11 nucleotides matching TRBD2. The CDR3 sequence is 17 residues long. Germline CDR1 is SGHRS and CDR2 is YFSETQ. After removal of 2 bases from V and 4 bases from J, the junction contained 9 bases not matched to a gene. The CDR3 spells CASSFGTSGRGADTQYF. In DNA form, the CDR3 reads TGCGCCAGCAGCTTCGGGACTAGCGGCCGAGGGGCAGATACGCAGTATTTT.

This clone was seen a single time. The V and J genes are TRBV6-6 and TRBJ2-3; possibly TRBD2 for D (6 bases). Trimming removed 5 bases from V and 3 bases from J, with 24 bases in between. The CDR3 runs 18 residues. Per the germline V gene, CDR1 is MNHNY and CDR2 is SVGAGI (reference sequence). CDR3 sequence: CASSRLGEASVGTDTQYF. The CDR3 region has the DNA TGTGCCAGCAGTCGCCTTGGGGAGGCTTCGGTAGGGACAGATACGCAGTATTTT.

V and J are TRBV5-1 and TRBJ1-1, with D tentatively TRBD1 (5 bases). The CDR3 contains 15 residues. Germline V lookup: CDR1 SGHRS, CDR2 YFSETQ. V was clipped by 4 bases and J by 1 base, with 14 bases between them. This CDR3 is CASSLGTVQNTEAFF. CDR3 DNA: TGCGCCAGCAGCCTCGGGACGGTTCAGAACACTGAAGCTTTCTTT.

The CDR3 DNA reads as TGCGCCAGCAGCTGGCGGATGGGAGGGAGGCTAGCGGGAAGGAATTACAACTACGAGCAGTACTTC. It translates to CASSWRMGGRLAGRNYNYEQYF. The chain recombines TRBV5-1 with TRBJ2-7; 9 positions agree with TRBD2. The CDR3 is 22 amino acids. Germline trimming cut 3 bases from V and 3 bases from J; bases unmatched to any gene: 28. Germline V gives CDR1 SGHRS, CDR2 YFSETQ.

CDR3 protein: CASSYSTGTGRLYEQYF. The CDR3 nucleotides are TGCGCCAGCAGCTATTCGACAGGAACGGGTCGGCTCTACGAGCAGTACTTC. The genes are TRBV5-1 and TRBJ2-7; possibly TRBD1 for D (6 bases). Germline V gene lookup returns CDR1 SGHRS and CDR2 YFSETQ. V was shortened by 3 bases and J by 3 bases, with 22 bases between the two germline ends. This CDR3 has 17 residues. Using reference TRBV5-1 and TRBJ2-7 for the parts outside the CDR3, the full variable domain is KAGVTQTPRYLIKTRGQQVTLSCSPISGHRSVSWYQQTPGQGLQFLFEYFSETQRNKGNFPGRFSGRQFSNSRSEMNVSTLELGDSALYLCASSYSTGTGRLYEQYFGPGTRLTVT.

This chain joins TRBV28 and TRBJ2-4; D possibly corresponds to TRBD2 (5 bases). V was trimmed by 2 bases and J by 1 base, leaving 12 bases between them. CDR1 is MDHEN and CDR2 is SYDVKM in the germline V gene. This CDR3 comprises 16 residues. The DNA for the CDR3 is TGTGCCAGCAGTTTAAGAGGGTTGGGGGCCAAAAACATTCAGTACTTC. Translating it yields CASSLRGLGAKNIQYF.

The chain combines TRBV19 with TRBJ2-1; 14 bases fit TRBD2. The trim removed 4 bases at V and 3 bases at J, leaving 2 bases unmatched. This CDR3 is built from 16 residues. Germline CDR1 and CDR2: LNHDA and SQIVND (reference sequence). Written as DNA, the CDR3 is TGTGCCAGTAGTACCGGGACTAGCGGGAGCTACAATGAGCAGTTCTTC. Amino acid sequence: CASSTGTSGSYNEQFF. Full variable domain (remainder filled in from reference TRBV19 and TRBJ2-1): DGGITQSPKYLFRKEGQNVTLSCEQNLNHDAMYWYRQDPGQGLRLIYYSQIVNDFQKGDIAEGYSVSREKKESFPLTVTSAQKNPTAFYLCASSTGTSGSYNEQFFGPGTRLTVL.

The chain has TRBV14 and TRBJ1-6; possibly TRBD1 for D (5 bases). The ends were cut back, 4 bases at V and 9 bases at J, with 13 bases in the middle. Germline assignment: CDR1 SGHDN and CDR2 FVKESK. The CDR3 is 14 amino acids. DNA of the CDR3: TGTGCCAGCAGCCGGGCAGGGAGGATTTCACCCCTCCACTTT. Its translation is CASSRAGRISPLHF.

The chain combines TRBV19 with TRBJ1-5; D may be TRBD1 (6 bases). The CDR3 has 17 residues. Germline V gene data show CDR1 as LNHDA and CDR2 as SQIVND (reference sequence). The V end was cut by 2 bases, the J end by 4 bases, with 18 bases between. The CDR3 here is CASSISGSLGQNQPQHF. In nucleotides, the CDR3 is TGTGCCAGTAGTATATCGGGATCTCTGGGACAAAATCAGCCCCAGCATTTT.

This clone was observed a few times. The rearrangement joins TRBV30 to TRBJ2-7; weak D call: TRBD1 (5 bases). Germline loops: CDR1 GTSNPN, CDR2 SVGIG (reference sequence). V lost 4 bases, J lost 3 bases, and 16 bases lay in between. The CDR3 is 14 residues long. The CDR3 loop reads CAWNQGQTYYEQYF. The CDR3 nucleotides read TGTGCCTGGAACCAGGGCCAAACTTACTACGAGCAGTACTTC.

The chain joins TRBV3-1 (or the pseudogene TRBV3-2) to TRBJ2-7, with TRBD2 matching over 8 bases. Germline assignment: CDR1 LGHDT and CDR2 YNNKEL (reference sequence). The CDR3 consists of 14 residues. Trimming removed 1 base from V and 8 bases from J; junction bases left unmatched: 7. The CDR3 DNA sequence: TGTGCCAGCAGCCAAGTTCGGGAGGGCCTGAAGCAGTACTTC. As protein: CASSQVREGLKQYF.

The rearrangement uses TRBV7-3 and TRBJ2-7, with a tentative D call TRBD1 (5 bases). CDR1 SGHTA and CDR2 FQGTGA come from the germline V gene. The CDR3 covers 13 residues. V shed 0 bases and J shed 9 bases, with 12 bases lying between them. For the CDR3, the DNA is TGTGCCAGCAGCTTAACCGGGCAGGGCGGGCAGTACTTC. Protein product: CASSLTGQGGQYF.

This chain uses TRBV5-6 with TRBJ2-5; TRBD2 is a possible D gene (6 bases). The length of the CDR3 is 16 residues. Germline V CDR1 and CDR2: SGHDT, YYEEEE. V was cut by 4 bases and J by 5 bases, with 21 bases left in between. CDR3 protein: CASSPSWGGLPETQYF. In DNA form, the CDR3 reads TGTGCCAGCAGCCCTTCTTGGGGAGGCCTACCCGAGACCCAGTACTTC.

This clone has only one observation. The V gene is TRBV15, the J gene TRBJ2-3; no clear D. The CDR3 sequence is 15 residues long. Germline CDR1 LNHNV, CDR2 YYDKDF (reference sequence). V was cut by 3 bases and J by 1 base, with 11 bases left in between. This chain's CDR3 is CATSRSTSRTDTQYF. Written as DNA, the CDR3 is TGTGCCACCAGCAGGTCAACAAGTCGCACAGATACGCAGTATTTT.

This clone was seen a few times. The chain carries TRBV19 and TRBJ1-2, with 7 bases matching TRBD1. Germline V gene lookup returns CDR1 LNHDA and CDR2 SQIVND (reference sequence). This CDR3 has 14 amino acids. Trimming cost V 3 bases and J 4 bases; bases outside gene matches: 5. CDR3 amino acids: CASSIGDRFYGYTF. The CDR3 DNA reads TGTGCCAGTAGTATTGGGGACAGATTCTATGGCTACACCTTC.

The chain is built from TRBV6-6 and TRBJ2-3; tentative D call: TRBD1 (5 bases). The CDR3 is 13 amino acids. The V gene's germline CDR1 is MNHNY and CDR2 SVGAGI (reference sequence). Trimming removed 2 bases at V and 6 bases at J, with 9 bases between. CDR3 residues: CASSYGASDTQYF. DNA for the CDR3: TGTGCCAGCAGTTACGGGGCCTCTGATACGCAGTATTTT.

The chain joins TRBV5-1 to TRBJ2-7; no firm D call. Per the germline V gene, CDR1 is SGHRS and CDR2 is YFSETQ. Trimming took 1 base from V and 7 from J, leaving 18 bases between them. There are 15 residues in the CDR3. In nucleotides, the CDR3 is TGCGCCAGCAGCTTGTTTTTAGGAAATGTTAGGGAGCAGTACTTC. Translation: CASSLFLGNVREQYF.